The 2 T cell receptor beta chains below come from one sample, sequenced in a study of OX40 agonist ivuxolimab in advanced cancers. Profiling relied on immunoSEQ multiplex PCR, and the TCRdb table lists in-frame clones only, not all of them. The top ten clones hold more than 0.9% of a sample with roughly 48,000 clones, 83% of them seen once. Sequencing used CD4+ or CD8+ T cells sorted from blood, obtained in a trial of the OX40 agonist ivuxolimab. Receptor source: an adult with an advanced solid tumor such as melanoma, head and neck, liver or kidney cancer.

The V call is TRBV5-6, the J call TRBJ1-2; no reliable D call. V lost 1 base and J lost 8, with 18 bases in between. Germline V CDR1 and CDR2: SGHDT, YYEEEE. The CDR3 has 15 amino acids. The CDR3 sequence is CASSLYGPISGGYTF. Written as DNA, the CDR3 is TGTGCCAGCAGCTTGTATGGGCCCATATCGGGGGGCTACACCTTC. The full variable domain, its missing parts supplied by reference TRBV5-6 and TRBJ1-2, is DAGVTQSPTHLIKTRGQQVTLRCSPKSGHDTVSWYQQALGQGPQFIFQYYEEEERQRGNFPDRFSGHQFPNYSSELNVNALLLGDSALYLCASSLYGPISGGYTFGSGTRLTVV.

This clone turned up a few times. J is TRBJ2-1 and V is TRBV9; unclear D gene. The V and J ends lost 0 bases and 6 bases respectively, with 13 bases between them. Per germline, CDR1 SGDLS and CDR2 YYNGEE. The CDR3 covers 15 residues. The CDR3 region is CASSVGERAVNEQFF. CDR3 nucleotide sequence: TGTGCCAGCAGCGTAGGCGAAAGAGCAGTCAATGAGCAGTTCTTC.